This T cell receptor (beta chain) was sequenced in a study of tumor-infiltrating lymphocytes in primary liver carcinoma. As for the study in general: Surgical resection treated primary liver carcinoma in the patients.

Points from the study as a whole: No comparison of CD4+ and CD8+ repertoires was made, since the samples were bulk unsorted. A significantly higher top-250-clone fraction was found in tumors than in blood (p = 0.039).

Concerning this clonotype: The antigen is undetermined.

The authors took blood RNA from unsorted whole blood and also extracted germline DNA. Before the surgical procedure, around 4 milliliters of peripheral blood were collected. With a constant-region primer, TCR beta cDNA was made from 500 ng of total RNA. Three rounds of nested multiplex PCR with slightly modified ARM-PCR produced TCR beta libraries. Each CDR3 protein is one row after TCRdb ran MiXCR on the multiplex PCR reads. Seen here are 180,000 or so distinct CDR3 sequences, about 60% observed once, and the top ten hold under 75%. The TCR was taken from a man aged 40-49 years with primary liver carcinoma and hepatitis B virus infection. Sequenced: peripheral blood.

Here the CDR3 DNA reads TGTGCCAGCAGCTTCCGAGGCGGGAGGGCCAAGAATGAGCAGTTCTTC. Amino acids: CASSFRGGRAKNEQFF. The J gene is TRBJ2-1, the V gene TRBV11-1; TRBD2 agrees at 9 bases. In germline, CDR1 is SGHAT, CDR2 FQDESV (reference sequence). The V and J ends lost 3 bases and 7 bases, in that order; junction bases with no gene match: 10. The CDR3 consists of 16 residues. The full variable domain, its missing parts supplied by reference TRBV11-1 and TRBJ2-1, is EAEVAQSPRYKITEKSQAVAFWCDPISGHATLYWYRQILGQGPELLVQFQDESVVDDSQLPKDRFSAERLKGVDSTLKIQPAELGDSAMYLCASSFRGGRAKNEQFFGPGTRLTVL.